Each of the 8 T cell receptor beta chains below was sequenced from the same sample in a study of blood T cell repertoires in COVID-19. The data were produced by immunoSEQ multiplex PCR, yet TCRdb's version contains in-frame clones alone and is incomplete. Of about 250,000 clones detected, approximately 80% appear once; the ten largest clones hold over 3%. The sequenced material came from peripheral blood. These receptors originate from a woman between 40 and 50 years old with active or convalescent COVID-19.

This chain uses TRBV5-1 with TRBJ2-4; TRBD1 might be the D (6 bases). CDR3 size: 13 residues. Germline CDR1 and CDR2: SGHRS and YFSETQ. V was cut by 0 bases and J by 9 bases, with 10 bases left in between. CDR3 sequence: CASSLELGAIQYF. As DNA, the CDR3 is TGCGCCAGCAGCTTGGAACTGGGGGCCATTCAGTACTTC.

The chain combines TRBV5-6 with TRBJ2-7, with D possibly matching TRBD1 (5 bases). The CDR3 contains 16 residues. Germline values: CDR1 SGHDT, CDR2 YYEEEE. Trimming took off 1 base at V and 4 bases at J, with 18 bases between the two ends. This CDR3 is CASSLQQDIFQYEQYF. CDR3 nucleotides: TGTGCCAGCAGCTTGCAACAGGACATCTTCCAGTACGAGCAGTACTTC.

J is TRBJ1-1 and V is TRBV29-1; 11 bases are a match to TRBD1. This CDR3 is built from 13 residues. J gave up 7 bases and V 6 bases, and 7 bases lay outside the gene matches. Looked up from germline, CDR1 is SQVTM and CDR2 is ANQGSEA. In DNA, the CDR3 is TGCAGCGTGGCCCAGGGACAGGGGGTTGAAGCTTTCTTT. This translates into CSVAQGQGVEAFF.

The chain couples TRBV29-1 to TRBJ2-5, with TRBD1 matching over 8 bases. V shed 7 bases, J shed 0 bases, and the junction held 13 bases outside the gene matches. The CDR3 is 16 amino acids. Germline assignment: CDR1 SQVTM and CDR2 ANQGSEA. The CDR3 nucleotides are TGCAGCGCCCGAAACCAGGGGGCTCTGTACCAAGAGACCCAGTACTTC. Residues: CSARNQGALYQETQYF.

In its sample, this clone was seen once. The rearrangement joins TRBV2 to TRBJ1-4; D is unclear. V gave up 6 bases and J gave up 8 bases, with 10 bases separating them. Germline CDR1 reads SNHLY; CDR2 reads FYNNEI. This CDR3 comprises 12 residues. CDR3 region: CASRRLGEKLFF. The CDR3, as DNA: TGTGCCAGCAGGAGACTCGGAGAAAAACTGTTTTTT.

The V and J genes are TRBV11-3 and TRBJ2-3; 7 bases map to TRBD1. The CDR3 is made up of 14 amino acids. CDR1 is SGHNT, CDR2 YENEEA, per germline. Trimming removed 1 base from V and 6 bases from J; junction bases left unmatched: 4. CDR3 sequence: CASSLGGQVDTQYF. In DNA form, the CDR3 reads TGTGCCAGCAGCTTAGGAGGACAGGTGGATACGCAGTATTTT.

V and J are TRBV3-1 (or the pseudogene TRBV3-2) and TRBJ1-1, with D unresolved. The CDR3 has 14 amino acids. The germline V and J ends were trimmed by 1 base and 5 bases, with 11 bases remaining between them. CDR1 is LGHDT and CDR2 is YNNKEL in the germline V gene (reference sequence). The CDR3 region is CASSQVAFGTEAFF. CDR3 DNA: TGTGCCAGCAGCCAAGTGGCCTTCGGGACTGAAGCTTTCTTT.

The genes are TRBV25-1 and TRBJ1-1; 8 nucleotides align to TRBD1. Per the germline V gene, CDR1 is MGHDK and CDR2 is SYGVNS. The ends lost 3 bases at V and 3 bases at J; junction bases unmatched: 6. This CDR3 has 15 amino acids. This chain's CDR3 is CASSDLDRGDTEAFF. CDR3 DNA: TGTGCCAGCAGTGACTTAGACAGGGGCGACACTGAAGCTTTCTTT.